Shown below are 8 T cell receptor beta chains from a single sample sequenced in a study of T-cell reconstitution after alpha-beta-depleted transplantation in children listed by TCRdb under 2016. Library creation used PCR. The instrument was an Illumina HiSeq 2500. TCR library preparation used molecular barcoding, with unique molecular identifiers applied to normalize quantification of the TCRbeta repertoire. The public reads were quality trimmed at Q25 with fastp and then assembled into clones with MiXCR by TCRdb, keeping productive beta chains. Rows with a matching CDR3 protein are joined into one entry that keeps the most common DNA and genes. The sample has almost 400,000 distinct CDR3 sequences on record, around 20% of them singletons. The ten biggest clones cover 3.5% to 4% of the sample. Sequencing used PBMCs from the stem cell graft donor, obtained from the stem cell graft. These TCRs come from a human donor who donated a stem cell graft to a child with acute myeloid leukemia.

The chain combines TRBV4-1 with TRBJ2-3; no firm D call. Trimming removed 0 bases from V and 1 base from J, with 5 bases in between. Germline loops: CDR1 MGHRA, CDR2 YSYEKL. This CDR3 is 14 amino acids long. The CDR3 nucleotides are TGCGCCAGCAGCCAAGATCCGGGCACAGATACGCAGTATTTT. It codes for CASSQDPGTDTQYF.

The rearrangement joins TRBV6-4 to TRBJ2-1; TRBD1 or TRBD2 may be the D gene (5 bases each). CDR3 length: 14 residues. V was pared by 0 bases and J by 7 bases, with 10 bases between. In germline, CDR1 is MRHNA, CDR2 SNTAGT. Here the CDR3 DNA reads TGTGCCAGCAGTGACTCGGGGGATCGAAATGAGCAGTTCTTC. Translating it yields CASSDSGDRNEQFF.

The chain is built from TRBV23-1 and TRBJ2-1; D uncertain. TRBV23-1 is assigned to the ORF class and has an uncertain function. V lost 7 bases and J lost 1, with 20 bases in between. The CDR3 consists of 17 residues. The CDR3 reads CASITSYIQTSYNEQFF. In DNA form, the CDR3 reads TGCGCCAGCATAACGAGCTACATACAAACTTCCTACAATGAGCAGTTCTTC.

In DNA form, the CDR3 reads TGTGCCAGCAGCTTAGCCGGGACACAACTCAGTAATGAGCAGTTCTTC. Its protein product is CASSLAGTQLSNEQFF. The chain employs TRBV7-2 and TRBJ2-1, with D possibly matching TRBD1 (6 bases). CDR3 length: 16 residues. Trimming removed 0 bases at V and 7 bases at J, with 16 bases between. CDR1 SGHTA and CDR2 FQGNSA come from the germline V gene.

This clonotype has a handful of counts. The V and J genes are TRBV5-1 and TRBJ2-1; TRBD2 aligns across 14 bases. The CDR3 length is 15 residues. Looked up from germline, CDR1 is SGHRS and CDR2 is YFSETQ. V lost 4 bases, J lost 5 bases, and 2 bases stayed unmatched. The CDR3 spells CASSRGLAGDNEQFF. The DNA of the CDR3 is TGCGCCAGCAGCCGGGGACTAGCGGGAGACAATGAGCAGTTCTTC.

The gene calls are TRBV25-1 and TRBJ1-1, with 9 bases lining up with TRBD1. This CDR3 is 15 amino acids long. The junction had 2 bases not matched to a gene; V was cut back by 3 bases and J by 0 bases. Per the germline V gene, CDR1 is MGHDK and CDR2 is SYGVNS. CDR3 DNA: TGTGCCAGCAGTGAGGGACAGGGATTGAACACTGAAGCTTTCTTT. This encodes CASSEGQGLNTEAFF. Full variable domain (missing parts from reference TRBV25-1 and TRBJ1-1): EADIYQTPRYLVIGTGKKITLECSQTMGHDKMYWYQQDPGMELHLIHYSYGVNSTEKGDLSSESTVSRIRTEHFPLTLESARPSHTSQYLCASSEGQGLNTEAFFGQGTRLTVV.

The rearrangement links TRBV10-3 to TRBJ1-2, with D possibly TRBD1 on 5 matching bases. Trimming pared 11 bases from V and 1 base from J, leaving 11 bases between. CDR3 length equals 12 residues. Germline values: CDR1 ENHRY, CDR2 SYGVKD. The CDR3 DNA sequence: TGTGCCTCCTCGACAGATAACTATGGCTACACCTTC. This encodes CASSTDNYGYTF.

The chain carries TRBV20-1 and TRBJ1-2, with D unclear. CDR1 and CDR2 from the germline V gene are DFQATT and SNEGSKA (reference sequence). V lost 0 bases, J lost 4 bases, and 9 bases lay in between. This CDR3 has 13 residues. CDR3 sequence reads: CSARDPLSYGYTF. The CDR3 nucleotides read TGCAGTGCTAGAGATCCGCTGAGCTATGGCTACACCTTC.